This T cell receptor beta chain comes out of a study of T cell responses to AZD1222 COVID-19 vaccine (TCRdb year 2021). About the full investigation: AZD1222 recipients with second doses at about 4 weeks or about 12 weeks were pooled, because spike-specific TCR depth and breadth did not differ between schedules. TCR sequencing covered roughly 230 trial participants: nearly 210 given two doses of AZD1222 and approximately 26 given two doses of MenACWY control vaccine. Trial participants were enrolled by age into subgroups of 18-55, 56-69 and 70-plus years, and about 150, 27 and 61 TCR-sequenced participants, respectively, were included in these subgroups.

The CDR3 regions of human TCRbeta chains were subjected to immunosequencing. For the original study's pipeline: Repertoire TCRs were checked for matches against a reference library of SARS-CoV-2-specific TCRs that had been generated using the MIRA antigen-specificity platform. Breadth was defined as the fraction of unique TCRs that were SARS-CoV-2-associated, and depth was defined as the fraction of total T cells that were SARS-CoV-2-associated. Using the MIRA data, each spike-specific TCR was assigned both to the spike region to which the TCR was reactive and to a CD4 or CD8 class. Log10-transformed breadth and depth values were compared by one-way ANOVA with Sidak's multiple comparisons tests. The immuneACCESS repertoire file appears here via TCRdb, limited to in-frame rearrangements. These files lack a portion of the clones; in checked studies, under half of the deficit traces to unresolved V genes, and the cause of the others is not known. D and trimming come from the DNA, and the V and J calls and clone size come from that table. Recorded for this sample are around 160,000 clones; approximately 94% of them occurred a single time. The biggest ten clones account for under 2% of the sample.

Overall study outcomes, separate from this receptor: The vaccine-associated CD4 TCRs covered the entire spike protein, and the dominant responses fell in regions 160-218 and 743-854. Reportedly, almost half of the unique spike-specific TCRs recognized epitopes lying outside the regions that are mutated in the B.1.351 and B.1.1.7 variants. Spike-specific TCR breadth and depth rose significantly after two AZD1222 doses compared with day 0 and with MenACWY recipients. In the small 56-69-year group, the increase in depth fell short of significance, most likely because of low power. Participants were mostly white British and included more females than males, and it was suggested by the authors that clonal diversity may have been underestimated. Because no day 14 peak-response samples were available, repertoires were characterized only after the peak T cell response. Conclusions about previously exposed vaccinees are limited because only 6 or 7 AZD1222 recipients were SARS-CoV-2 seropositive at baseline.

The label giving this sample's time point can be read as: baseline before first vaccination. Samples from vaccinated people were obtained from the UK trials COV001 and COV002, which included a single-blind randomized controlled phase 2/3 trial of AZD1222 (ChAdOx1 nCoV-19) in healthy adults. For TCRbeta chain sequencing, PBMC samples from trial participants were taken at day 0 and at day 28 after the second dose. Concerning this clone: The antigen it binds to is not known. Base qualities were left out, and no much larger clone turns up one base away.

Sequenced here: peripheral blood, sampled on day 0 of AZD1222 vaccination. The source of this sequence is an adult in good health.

The bases are TGTGCCAGCAGTTTAACGGTCTACGAGCAGTACTTC. It codes for CASSLTVYEQYF. The rearranged segments are TRBV12-3 or TRBV12-4 and TRBJ2-7, with the D gene not clear enough to name. V sheds 2 bases and J sheds 3 bases, leaving 5 bases between their ends. From the cysteine through the phenylalanine, the CDR3 covers 12 amino acids. CDR3 DNA is the only sequence kept; it has 36 bases, read in frame from the first base.